Below, one T cell receptor (beta chain) is given with its context. There is no known antigen for this receptor. Base-call qualities are not available, and no considerably larger clone is one nucleotide away. This entry is derived from a study of blood T cell repertoires in COVID-19 (dated by TCRdb to about 2020). For the study in its entirety: Samples covering the acute and convalescent phases of COVID-19 were provided by collaborators in the United States, Italy and Spain. The material from the prospective study consisted of cDNA or gDNA derived from T cells, B-cell-depleted T cells, or PBMCs. Subjects who had been exposed to COVID-19, were actively infected with it, or had recovered from it provided the deeply sampled blood TCRbeta repertoires that made up the dataset. The repertoires were released in a freely available public database intended as a resource for research on the immune response to SARS-CoV-2. The samples were drawn from the first 160 participants of the ongoing ImmuneRACE study and from some 1,300 subjects provided by 6 global collaborators. Nearly every sample came with metadata listing a de-identified subject ID, COVID-19 status, age in years and sex. Where available, HLA class I and class II types were obtained from metadata supplied by the sample provider rather than from assay-based typing.

Findings and caveats that apply to the study as a whole: Clinical and demographic metadata were provided uncurated, with the amount varying by source and participant.

Trimming costs V 5 bases and J 0 bases, and their ends lie 14 bases apart. The CDR3, cysteine through phenylalanine, is 15 amino acids long. Only the CDR3 portion is preserved as DNA: 45 bases, with reading frame beginning at the first base. The germline V gene provides CDR1 MDHEN and CDR2 SYDVKM. In the prospective study, participants were roughly 18 to 100 years old, resided in approximately 25 geographic areas of the United States, and were enrolled through a virtual design. To assign participants to cohorts, the prospective study relied on clinical history that participants themselves reported in a screening survey and a study questionnaire. For ImmuneRACE Cohort 3, a participant was defined as recovered based on two consecutive negative NP/OP PCR tests, clearance by a healthcare professional, or resolution of symptoms. Mobile phlebotomists in the prospective study collected whole blood, serum and a nasopharyngeal or oropharyngeal swab from every participant. Over a roughly 2-month period, participants in the prospective study had the option of providing additional blood draws and questionnaires. Prospective study blood samples were shipped either frozen or at room temperature before DNA extraction.

TCRbeta CDR3 regions were amplified from genomic DNA using the immunoSEQ Assay, a bias-controlled multiplex PCR. For the original study's pipeline: The number of nucleated cells in each sample was estimated by amplification of reference gene primers within the assay. To quantify the absolute abundance of each unique TCRbeta CDR3 rearrangement, sequence reads were collapsed and filtered. For each sample, productive Simpson clonality was calculated as the square root of Simpson's diversity index over productive rearrangements. Held by TCRdb, this immuneACCESS table contains in-frame sequences only and omits some clones. Under half of the omission traces to an unresolved V gene where checked; the cause of the rest is unknown. That table is the source of V, J and clone size, and D and trimming were worked out from the DNA. Within this sample are over 100,000 clones, with around 83% of them counted one time only. Approximately 3.6% of the sample is taken by the ten largest.

Sample: PBMCs or T cells enriched from blood (not recorded which). The source is a woman aged 30 to 39 who had recovered from COVID-19. The receptor chain draws on TRBV28 and TRBJ2-7; TRBD2 is a possible D gene, resting on 6 matching bases. The CDR3 reads as follows: CASSPQGSGSYEQYF. The DNA sequence is TGTGCCAGCAGTCCCCAGGGTAGCGGCTCCTACGAGCAGTACTTC.